This passage covers 4 T cell receptor beta chains from one sample sequenced in a study of early T cells in non-severe SARS-CoV-2 infection. TCRdb fed the 5' RACE reads into MiXCR, producing one record per CDR3 protein. This table has approximately 42,000 distinct CDR3 sequences, around 6.1% appearing once. Sequenced: whole blood. The source of these receptors is an adult who was a healthcare worker with PCR-confirmed SARS-CoV-2 infection or an uninfected control (not recorded which).

The rearrangement joins TRBV19 to TRBJ1-2, with unresolved D. This CDR3 has 14 amino acids. Between the trimmed V and J ends, which lost 0 bases and 8 bases, there was a span of 13 bases. Germline-derived CDR1 and CDR2 are LNHDA and SQIVND (reference sequence). The CDR3 sequence: CASSIDETPRGYTF. The CDR3 DNA reads as TGTGCCAGTAGTATAGATGAGACCCCAAGAGGCTACACCTTC.

This clonotype was detected only a few times. The chain joins TRBV20-1 to TRBJ2-3; the D is unclear. The germline gives CDR1 DFQATT, CDR2 SNEGSKA (reference sequence). CDR3 length: 11 residues. Deletions cut 7 bases from V and 12 bases from J, with 17 bases between. The CDR3 nucleotides read TGCAGTGTCCTGCCCCCTATGTCCCAGTATTTT. It codes for CSVLPPMSQYF.

This clonotype came up many times. V and J are TRBV3-1 and TRBJ1-1; D not resolved. V dropped 2 bases and J dropped 3 bases, with 13 bases sitting between them. The CDR3 has 15 residues. Germline CDR1 reads LGHDT; CDR2 reads YNNKEL (reference sequence). The CDR3 reads CASSQPGEEYTEAFF. In nucleotides, the CDR3 is TGTGCCAGCAGCCAACCCGGGGAGGAATACACTGAAGCTTTCTTT.

J is TRBJ1-1 and V is TRBV5-5; maybe TRBD1 (6 bases). The germline V gene encodes CDR1 SGHKS and CDR2 YYEKEE (reference sequence). This CDR3 is 11 amino acids long. Trimming took 5 bases from V and 8 from J, leaving 10 bases between them. Here the CDR3 DNA reads TGTGCCAGCAGGGTTGGACAGGAAGCTTTCTTT. Translation: CASRVGQEAFF.